This is a list of T cell receptor beta chains from one sample in a study of blood T cell repertoires in COVID-19. The protocol was immunoSEQ multiplex PCR, while the TCRdb copy is restricted to in-frame clones and leaves out a portion. This sample has about 130,000 clones, with 70% to 90% found just once. Sequenced: peripheral blood. The receptors come from a man aged 65 to 79 with active COVID-19. The CDR3 runs from the conserved cysteine through the conserved F or W. Fields, in order: V gene, CDR3 protein.

TRBV28 CASSSTGGGRDYGYTF
TRBV6-5 CASSSHSGTSGYEQYF
TRBV19 CASSIGRWARGSGRTYNEQFF
TRBV18 CASSAVDEQYF
TRBV19 CATPRTSGRGTANEQFF
TRBV5-4 CASSPGPSGLVGELFF
TRBV6-2/TRBV6-3 CASSLERTSGIYEQYF
TRBV20-1 CSAVLGEQYF
TRBV5-1 CASSNNLAGVVDTQYF
TRBV28 CASSDTGTHNQPQHF
TRBV28 CASSSSGTGDEQYF
TRBV4-3 CASSQAAGVYEQYF
TRBV6-6 CASSFGTPRNEKLFF
TRBV4-3 CASSQDVENWSGNTIYF
TRBV6-5 CASSLDPAGTGELFF
TRBV5-6 CASSSRHLTNEKLFF
TRBV19 CASTSSGRAGQETQYF
TRBV27 CASSTRLVEGEQYF
TRBV6-5 CASSRGLYNEQFF
TRBV7-9 CARVRDRAQSPLHF
TRBV7-9 CASSLIGLSYQETQYF
TRBV29-1 CSVTGSSANYGYTF
TRBV4-2 CASSQGDSLYGYTF
TRBV29-1 CSVRTDMNTEAFF
TRBV2 CASSEDRVGTEAFF
TRBV6-5 CASGIQHGQPQHF
TRBV28 CASSSPGSGGYTF
TRBV4-2 CASSQDSTGVGNTIYF
TRBV27 CASKVGLGATYEQYF
TRBV11-2 CASSGAGARGNTIYF
TRBV20-1 CSATQETQYF
TRBV2 CASSYTGTFQETQYF
TRBV4-2 CASSQERIATDTQYF
TRBV28 CASRLPGGSYEQYF
TRBV3-1/TRBV3-2 CASSQASSGRANEQFF
TRBV29-1 CSVRDTTYEQYF
TRBV27 CASSPRLVGPLEQYF
TRBV6-2/TRBV6-3 CASSHPGTSGVSSYNEQFF
TRBV12-3/TRBV12-4 CASSLGHSGELFF
TRBV28 CASNPGLAGVREQYF
TRBV2 CATAGLAGPEQYF
TRBV28 CASSLRQVSNQPQHF
TRBV2 CASTLRTGFRYEQYF
TRBV28 CASTQGGVHTGNTIYF
TRBV5-8 CASSSGQHSGANVLTF
TRBV2 CASSTSGRRTDTQYF
TRBV6-5 CASSYRTAQETQYF
TRBV11-3 CASSSSRGSSPYEQYF